This T cell receptor beta chain comes out of a study of cytomegalovirus exposure and HLA in healthy donors (TCRdb year 2017). General notes on the study: According to a later analysis, the 120 or so validation repertoires were produced on the same platform as the 666 repertoires of the first cohort. Along with the approximately 600-subject first cohort, a separate validation cohort of over a hundred different subjects was used. High-throughput TCR immunosequencing, statistical association of individual TCRs with disease status, and machine learning were combined to predict cytomegalovirus infection status. The study aimed to test whether signatures of past pathogen exposure could be identified by cataloging public T cell receptors. The paper's findings and limits, for the study overall: Most TCR sequences were seen in very few donors, while some public TCRs were found in many individuals. A later analysis lacked HLA typing for the validation cohort, so it scored co-occurrence in that cohort across all 110 or so repertoires. Of the cluster scores, approximately 95% were above 0 in a later analysis, which found that TCRs clustered in the first cohort also tended to co-occur in the 120 or so validation repertoires. The classifier was reported to diagnose cytomegalovirus status with high specificity and sensitivity in both the original and validation cohorts. The authors suggested that the approach could potentially be extended to other disease states and immunological phenotypes. A few of the identified cytomegalovirus-associated TCR beta chains were confirmed in vitro to be specific for cytomegalovirus antigens. In the study, about 150 TCR beta chains were listed as associated with cytomegalovirus.

On this clone itself: Its antigen has not been determined. Qualities for individual bases were not recorded, and no much larger clone is one base off.

The germline V gene (reference sequence) sets CDR1 to DFQATT and CDR2 to SNEGSKA. The junction carries 4 bases between V and J, which are trimmed by 4 bases and 1 base respectively. The CDR3 holds 11 amino acids from the cysteine to the phenylalanine. CDR3 DNA is the only sequence kept; it has 33 bases, read in frame from the first base. The donors belonged to the validation cohort of about 110 subjects, which was separate from the approximately 680-subject first cohort. The library was made by the immunoSEQ multiplex PCR assay. Per the source publication's procedure: A statistical classification framework was developed to diagnose cytomegalovirus status using the catalog of TCR beta chain sequences. Held by TCRdb, this immuneACCESS table contains in-frame sequences only and omits some clones. Under half of the omission traces to an unresolved V gene where checked; the cause of the rest is unknown. From that table come the V and J calls and clone size; the DNA was used to work out D and trimming. The sample records 300,000 to 400,000 clones, roughly 90% of which are singletons. Around 0.8% of the sample is taken by the ten largest.

The sequenced sample was PBMCs. The clonotype comes from a woman aged 18-30 years in good health and CMV-seronegative. The V gene is TRBV20-1 and the J gene is TRBJ1-2, with the identity of the D gene unclear. CDR3 reads: CSATYNYGYTF. Read as DNA, the sequence is TGCAGTGCTACCTATAACTATGGCTACACCTTC.